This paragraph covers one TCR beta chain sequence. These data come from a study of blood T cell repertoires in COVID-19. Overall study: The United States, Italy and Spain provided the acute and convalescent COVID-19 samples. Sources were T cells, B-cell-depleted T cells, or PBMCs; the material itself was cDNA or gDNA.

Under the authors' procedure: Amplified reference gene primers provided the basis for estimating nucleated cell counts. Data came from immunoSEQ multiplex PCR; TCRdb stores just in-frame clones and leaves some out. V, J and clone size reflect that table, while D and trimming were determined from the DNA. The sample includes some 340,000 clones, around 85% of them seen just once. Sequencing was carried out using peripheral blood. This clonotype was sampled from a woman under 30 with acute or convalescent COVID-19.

The CDR3 here is CASRREGMNTEAFF. The CDR3 bases are TGCGCCAGCAGACGGGAAGGGATGAACACTGAAGCTTTCTTT. This chain uses TRBV10-2 with TRBJ1-1; D unclear. Germline values: CDR1 WSHSY, CDR2 SAAADI. The V end lost 6 bases, the J end lost 0 bases, and 11 bases lay between the germline ends. CDR3 length: 14 residues.